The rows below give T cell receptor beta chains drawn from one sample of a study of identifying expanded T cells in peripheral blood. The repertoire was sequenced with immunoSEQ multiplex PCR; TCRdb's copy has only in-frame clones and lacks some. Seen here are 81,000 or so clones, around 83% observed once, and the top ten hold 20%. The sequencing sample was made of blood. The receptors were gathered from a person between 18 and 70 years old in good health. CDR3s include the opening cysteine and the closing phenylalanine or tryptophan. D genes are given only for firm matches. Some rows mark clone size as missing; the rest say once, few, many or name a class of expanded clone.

TGTGCCAGCAGCGTAGGAGAGACAGATACGCAGTATTTT	CASSVGETDTQYF	-	TRBV9	TRBJ2-3	-	13
TGTGCCAGCTCACCCGCGGCCTCCAATCAGCCCCAGCATTTT	CASSPAASNQPQHF	-	TRBV18	TRBJ1-5	-	14
TGTGCCAGTACTAACAGGCTTATCTACAATGAGCAGTTCTTC	CASTNRLIYNEQFF	-	TRBV19	TRBJ2-1	-	14
TGCGCCAGCAGCTCACACCGACTAGCGGGAGTGCTGAGCTACGAGCAGTACTTC	CASSSHRLAGVLSYEQYF	-	TRBV5-1	TRBJ2-7	TRBD2	18
TGTGCCAGCTCACCATCAAACGGCGGGGAGCTGTTTTTT	CASSPSNGGELFF	-	TRBV18	TRBJ2-2	-	13
TGTGCCAGCAGCTTAGCGGGTGGGTCCCCAGGGGATGAGCAGTTCTTC	CASSLAGGSPGDEQFF	-	TRBV7-2	TRBJ2-1	-	16
TGCGCCAGCAGCCAAGAGGGGGGGGACAGGCTTTACACTGAAGCTTTCTTT	CASSQEGGDRLYTEAFF	-	TRBV4-1	TRBJ1-1	TRBD1	17
TGCGCCAGCAGCCGGGAACTGACAGGGGGCAAAGTCTATGGCTACACCTTC	CASSRELTGGKVYGYTF	-	TRBV4-3	TRBJ1-2	TRBD1	17
TGTGCCAGCACCTCCCCGGACAGGCTGTCCTATGGCTACACCTTC	CASTSPDRLSYGYTF	-	TRBV2	TRBJ1-2	TRBD1	15
TGCAGCGTCGCTATAGCGGGAGTTATAGGTGAGCAGTTCTTC	CSVAIAGVIGEQFF	-	TRBV29-1	TRBJ2-1	TRBD2	14
TGTGCCAGCAGCTTAGGCACGACAGGGAATCATAGGGAAAAACTGTTTTTT	CASSLGTTGNHREKLFF	-	TRBV7-9	TRBJ1-4	TRBD1	17
TGTGCCAGCTCACCAGCCGCGGCCGGGGGGACCCAGTACTTC	CASSPAAAGGTQYF	-	TRBV18	TRBJ2-5	-	14
TGTGCCAGCAGGATAGCCTTAAAGCAGTACTTC	CASRIALKQYF	-	TRBV2	TRBJ2-7	-	11
TGTGCCAGCAGCTTGGGGACAGCATTAGGCTACACCTTC	CASSLGTALGYTF	-	TRBV5-6	TRBJ1-2	-	13
TGTGCCAGCACGGCCGCGCAGAGCACTGAAGCTTTCTTT	CASTAAQSTEAFF	few	TRBV6-1	TRBJ1-1	-	13
TGTGCCAGCAGTGAATTGAGTTCAACTGAAGCTTTCTTT	CASSELSSTEAFF	once	TRBV6-1	TRBJ1-1	-	13
TGCAGCGTTGGGGACTTAGGCACAGATACGCAGTATTTT	CSVGDLGTDTQYF	-	TRBV29-1	TRBJ2-3	-	13
TGCGCCAGCAGCTTAGGACCCAGTGTATCCTACGAGCAGTACTTC	CASSLGPSVSYEQYF	-	TRBV5-1	TRBJ2-7	-	15
TGTGCCAACCTGACTGGGGGGGCCCTCTCCTACGAGCAGTACTTC	CANLTGGALSYEQYF	-	TRBV28	TRBJ2-7	-	15
TGTGCCAGCAGCTTATCGGAGGCTGAAGCTTTCTTT	CASSLSEAEAFF	-	TRBV7-9	TRBJ1-1	-	12
TGTGCCACCAGCTCTAGAATCTCAAGCACAGATACGCAGTATTTT	CATSSRISSTDTQYF	-	TRBV15	TRBJ2-3	-	15
TGTGCCAGCAGTTACTCAGGGTCCCCCCAGAACACTGAAGCTTTCTTT	CASSYSGSPQNTEAFF	-	TRBV6-6	TRBJ1-1	-	16
TGTGCCAGCAGCTTGGAAGCAGGGGTTCTCAAGCTCCAGCATTTT	CASSLEAGVLKLQHF	few	TRBV5-8	TRBJ1-5	-	15
TGTGCCAGCAGTTTAGCCGGGACAGGAGTAAACAATGAGCAGTTCTTC	CASSLAGTGVNNEQFF	-	TRBV28	TRBJ2-1	TRBD1	16
TGTGCCAGCAGCTCTACGATCTATGGCTACACCTTC	CASSSTIYGYTF	-	TRBV11-2	TRBJ1-2	-	12
TGTGCCTGGAGCGGAGGGACCCGGACAGGGCTTCGGAATGAAAAACTGTTTTTT	CAWSGGTRTGLRNEKLFF	-	TRBV30	TRBJ1-4	TRBD1	18
TGCGCCAGCAGCTCCGTACAGACAGGGGGCGCTTACAATGAGCAGTTCTTC	CASSSVQTGGAYNEQFF	-	TRBV5-1	TRBJ2-1	TRBD1	17
TGTGCCAGCAGCGAACTAGCGGGAGTCTACAATGAGCAGTTCTTC	CASSELAGVYNEQFF	-	TRBV6-4	TRBJ2-1	TRBD2	15
TGTGCCAGCAGCTTATGGGGGACTAGCGGAGGCAATGAGCAGTTCTTC	CASSLWGTSGGNEQFF	-	TRBV7-3	TRBJ2-1	TRBD2	16
TGTGCCAGCAGCTTAGCGGCGGGGGACTACAATGAGCAGTTCTTC	CASSLAAGDYNEQFF	-	TRBV11-1	TRBJ2-1	TRBD2	15
TGTGCCAGCTCACCACCGATGGGGGGAGGACCCTACAATGAGCAGTTCTTC	CASSPPMGGGPYNEQFF	-	TRBV18	TRBJ2-1	-	17
TGTGCCAGCAGTTTTCCAGTGGGAGGTACCGGGGAGCTGTTTTTT	CASSFPVGGTGELFF	-	TRBV28	TRBJ2-2	-	15
TGCGCCAGCAGCCAAGATCTATTACAAGGGGCAGTTTATGGCTACACCTTC	CASSQDLLQGAVYGYTF	few	TRBV4-1	TRBJ1-2	-	17
TGTGCCAGCAGCGCCCCCAGGGGGGGGGAGCTGTTTTTT	CASSAPRGGELFF	-	TRBV9	TRBJ2-2	TRBD1	13
TGTGCCAGCAGCCTGGTCTTGAACACTGAAGCTTTCTTT	CASSLVLNTEAFF	many	TRBV14	TRBJ1-1	-	13
TGTGCCAGTAGTCACTGGAGTTACGAGCAGTACTTC	CASSHWSYEQYF	-	TRBV19	TRBJ2-7	-	12
TGTGCCAGCACTCCTCGGATGAGTCAGCCCCAGCATTTT	CASTPRMSQPQHF	-	TRBV28	TRBJ1-5	-	13
TGTGCCAGCAGCTTAGCGGGAATCAACACCGGGGAGCTGTTTTTT	CASSLAGINTGELFF	-	TRBV7-2	TRBJ2-2	-	15
TGTGCCAGCAGAGGACTAGCGGAATCCTACGAGCAGTACTTC	CASRGLAESYEQYF	once	TRBV6-5	TRBJ2-7	TRBD2	14
TGTGCCAGCAGTGAACAGGACCACTCCTACGAGCAGTACTTC	CASSEQDHSYEQYF	-	TRBV6-1	TRBJ2-7	-	14
TGTGCCAGCACCCCGGTCGACTTAAATCAGCCCCAGCATTTT	CASTPVDLNQPQHF	-	TRBV7-8	TRBJ1-5	-	14
TGTGCCATCCAAGCAGGGGTCACCTACGAGCAGTACTTC	CAIQAGVTYEQYF	many	TRBV28	TRBJ2-7	-	13
TGTGCCTGGAGTTCCCCTCTCAAGGGGAGGACTAATGAAAAACTGTTTTTT	CAWSSPLKGRTNEKLFF	once	TRBV30	TRBJ1-4	-	17
TGTGCCAGCAGCCGAACCGGGACGTTGAACTATGGCTACACCTTC	CASSRTGTLNYGYTF	-	TRBV28	TRBJ1-2	-	15
TGTGCCAGCAGTTCCCACTACGAGCAGTACTTC	CASSSHYEQYF	-	TRBV6-6	TRBJ2-7	-	11
TGTGCCAGCAGCTTACTAGGTCCGGTGGGAGCCTACGAGCAGTACTTC	CASSLLGPVGAYEQYF	-	TRBV7-9	TRBJ2-7	-	16
TGTGCCAGTAGTGATGTAGGGGCAAGGGAGACCCAGTACTTC	CASSDVGARETQYF	-	TRBV19	TRBJ2-5	-	14
TGCGCCAGCAGCTTACCCCGGGACTCTCCCTACGAGCAGTACTTC	CASSLPRDSPYEQYF	-	TRBV5-1	TRBJ2-7	-	15
TGTGCCAGCTTTAAGACTAGCGGGACTCCCTCCTACAATGAGCAGTTCTTC	CASFKTSGTPSYNEQFF	-	TRBV28	TRBJ2-1	TRBD2	17
TGCGCCAGCAGCCAAGGACTAGCGGGAGACCGGAGGGGCGAGCAGTACTTC	CASSQGLAGDRRGEQYF	-	TRBV5-1	TRBJ2-7	TRBD2	17
TGCGCCAGCAGCATAACGGACAGCCTTTATGGCTACACCTTC	CASSITDSLYGYTF	many	TRBV5-1	TRBJ1-2	-	14
TGTGCCAGCAGCTCGTCAGCGGGAGGGGGGATCTACGAGCAGTACTTC	CASSSSAGGGIYEQYF	-	TRBV11-2	TRBJ2-7	TRBD2	16
TGTGCCAGCAGCTTAGTAGGACAGGGCGTAGATACGCAGTATTTT	CASSLVGQGVDTQYF	-	TRBV7-2	TRBJ2-3	TRBD1	15
TGTGCCAGCAGTGAAAGGGACGAGCAGTACTTC	CASSERDEQYF	-	TRBV25-1	TRBJ2-7	-	11
TGTGCCAGATCAGGGACAGGCGACCAAGAGACCCAGTACTTC	CARSGTGDQETQYF	-	TRBV2	TRBJ2-5	TRBD1	14
TGCGCCAGCAGCTTCGAACAGGGAGGGACCTATGGCTACACCTTC	CASSFEQGGTYGYTF	-	TRBV5-1	TRBJ1-2	-	15
TGCGCCAGCAGCCGGTTGACAGGGACTAACTATGGCTACACCTTC	CASSRLTGTNYGYTF	-	TRBV4-3	TRBJ1-2	TRBD1	15